Listed below are T cell receptor beta chains from one sample, sequenced in a study of blood T cell repertoires in COVID-19. The assay was immunoSEQ multiplex PCR, and TCRdb's table has in-frame clones only and misses some. The table records under 150,000 clones, approximately 83% of them present only once. The sequenced material came from peripheral blood. The receptors derive from a man aged 35 to 55 with active or convalescent COVID-19. Each CDR3 is given with its conserved first and last residue. A D gene is named only where the DNA matches it firmly. The listing skips clone size in some rows; elsewhere it reads once, few, many or a size class.

j_gene,v_gene,abundance,d_gene,CDR3nt,CDR3aa
TRBJ1-1,TRBV25-1,NA,NA,TGTGCCTCGCGCCTGAGGGCAGCAAACACTGAAGCTTTCTTT,CASRLRAANTEAFF
TRBJ1-5,TRBV27,NA,TRBD1,TGTGCCAGCAGTTTGAGGACAGGGACAAGCAATCAGCCCCAGCATTTT,CASSLRTGTSNQPQHF
TRBJ2-1,TRBV4-3,NA,NA,TGCGCCAGCAGCCAAGATGAAGACACCGTAGTTTACAATGAGCAGTTCTTC,CASSQDEDTVVYNEQFF
TRBJ2-7,TRBV6-5,NA,TRBD1,TGTGCCAGCAGTAAGGACAGGGAATACTACGAGCAGTACTTC,CASSKDREYYEQYF
TRBJ1-5,TRBV4-3,NA,NA,TGCGCCAGCAGCCAAGATATTGGAGGGGACGGGCCCCAGCATTTT,CASSQDIGGDGPQHF
TRBJ1-5,TRBV19,NA,NA,TGTGCCAGTAGTTTAGGGCAGGGGAATCAGCCCCAGCATTTT,CASSLGQGNQPQHF
TRBJ2-7,TRBV9,NA,TRBD1,TGTGCCAGCAGCGCGACGGGACAGTGGGACGAGCAGTACTTC,CASSATGQWDEQYF
TRBJ1-6,TRBV6-5,NA,TRBD1,TGTGCCAGCAAACAACAGGGGTATAATTCACCCCTCCACTTT,CASKQQGYNSPLHF
TRBJ2-3,TRBV27,NA,NA,TGTGCCAGCCAACCCTCACCCGGGATCGCCGGGGAGGATACGCAGTATTTT,CASQPSPGIAGEDTQYF
TRBJ2-5,TRBV6-5,once,TRBD1,TGTGCCAGCAGTTACGAGACAGGGTGGGAGACCCAGTACTTC,CASSYETGWETQYF
TRBJ2-3,TRBV19,NA,NA,TGTGCCAGTAGTCCAACTAGCCCCCGCACAGATACGCAGTATTTT,CASSPTSPRTDTQYF
TRBJ1-2,TRBV6-2/TRBV6-3,few,NA,TGTGCCAGCAGTTACTCGGCAGTCCCCTCTGGCTACACCTTC,CASSYSAVPSGYTF
TRBJ2-2,TRBV6-5,NA,NA,TGTGCCAGCAGCCACAGGTGGCCCGAGACCGGGGAGCTGTTTTTT,CASSHRWPETGELFF
TRBJ2-1,TRBV19,few,NA,TGTGCCAGTAGGGTTAACGGACTACGGGACAGCTACAATGAGCAGTTCTTC,CASRVNGLRDSYNEQFF
TRBJ2-3,TRBV6-6,NA,NA,TGTGCCAGCAGTTACGATGGGGCCGTTGCGTCTACGCAGTATTTT,CASSYDGAVASTQYF
TRBJ1-6,TRBV7-9,NA,NA,TGTGCCAGCAGTCACAATAATTCACCCCTCCACTTT,CASSHNNSPLHF
TRBJ2-3,TRBV19,NA,NA,TGTGCCAGTAGTATAGATCGTTCCGGTCTAGCAAGCGCGCAGTATTTT,CASSIDRSGLASAQYF
TRBJ2-1,TRBV19,NA,TRBD2,TGTGCCAGTAGTATAGCTCTAGCGGGGAGCTATGAGCAGTTCTTC,CASSIALAGSYEQFF
TRBJ2-2,TRBV29-1,NA,NA,TGCAGCGTTCTACAGGCTACGAACACCGGGGAGCTGTTTTTT,CSVLQATNTGELFF
TRBJ1-3,TRBV3-1/TRBV3-2,NA,NA,TGTGCCAGCAGCCAAGGACAGCCTGGAAACACCATATATTTT,CASSQGQPGNTIYF
TRBJ2-1,TRBV19,once,TRBD1,TGTGCCAGTAGATACTTGACAGGGCGTGGGAATGAGCAGTTCTTC,CASRYLTGRGNEQFF
TRBJ2-5,TRBV7-9,NA,NA,TGTGCCAGCAGGAATCGTATGGGGCAGGGGGAGACCCAGTACTTC,CASRNRMGQGETQYF
TRBJ1-1,TRBV5-1,few,TRBD1,TGCGCCAGCAGCTTGGCTAGGACAGGGAACACTGAAGCTTTCTTT,CASSLARTGNTEAFF
TRBJ2-7,TRBV27,NA,NA,TGTGCCAGCAGTTTATCTCCGTTGACGGGGACCTACGAGCAGTACTTC,CASSLSPLTGTYEQYF
TRBJ2-1,TRBV6-5,NA,TRBD1,TGTGCCAGCAGCACGACAGGGTGGGGCAATGAGCAGTTCTTC,CASSTTGWGNEQFF
TRBJ2-7,TRBV19,once,NA,TGTGCCAGTAGTATAGGCGGCAGGGCCAACGAGCAGTACTTC,CASSIGGRANEQYF
TRBJ1-1,TRBV6-2/TRBV6-3,NA,NA,TGTGCCAGCAGCGAACAGGGTAGGGCTGAAGCTTTCTTT,CASSEQGRAEAFF
TRBJ1-1,TRBV6-5,NA,NA,TGTGCCAGCAGTTCCCACAGGGATACTGAAGCTTTCTTT,CASSSHRDTEAFF
TRBJ2-3,TRBV12-3/TRBV12-4,NA,NA,TGTGCCAGCAGTCCTTCCACAGATACGCAGTATTTT,CASSPSTDTQYF
TRBJ1-1,TRBV5-5,NA,TRBD1,TGTGCCAGCAGCCTAGGGGGCAGTGTCACTGAAGCTTTCTTT,CASSLGGSVTEAFF
TRBJ1-1,TRBV6-5,NA,NA,TGTGCCAGCAGCCGCGGGGTGGGTAACTCTGAAGCTTTCTTT,CASSRGVGNSEAFF
TRBJ1-2,TRBV12-3/TRBV12-4,once,NA,TGTGCCAGCAGTTTAGGACGGGGAGTAGGCTACACCTTC,CASSLGRGVGYTF
TRBJ2-2,TRBV6-6,NA,NA,TGTGCCAGCAGTCTCGCCACCACAGGAGTGAACACCGGGGAGCTGTTTTTT,CASSLATTGVNTGELFF
TRBJ2-1,TRBV7-9,NA,TRBD2,TGTGCCAGCAGCCTCCAGACTAGCGGGGGGGCAAATGAGCAGTTCTTC,CASSLQTSGGANEQFF
TRBJ1-6,TRBV19,few,NA,TGTGCCGCCAGCGACAGCCTGAATTCACCCCTCCACTTT,CAASDSLNSPLHF
TRBJ1-2,TRBV11-2,many,NA,TGTGCCAGCAGCCATCGACAGGCGTCCTATGGCTACACCTTC,CASSHRQASYGYTF
TRBJ1-2,TRBV6-5,NA,NA,TGTGCCAGCAGTTACTTAGGGACATTCTATGGCTACACCTTC,CASSYLGTFYGYTF
TRBJ2-1,TRBV5-1,NA,TRBD2,TGCGCCAGCAGAGGGGAGGGTTACAATGAGCAGTTCTTC,CASRGEGYNEQFF
TRBJ1-1,TRBV29-1,NA,NA,TGCAGCGCCCACGGGAACACTGAAGCTTTCTTT,CSAHGNTEAFF
TRBJ2-7,TRBV2,once,NA,TGTGCCAGCAGTGGACAGAAAAACTCCTACGAGCAGTACTTC,CASSGQKNSYEQYF